A selection of T cell receptor beta chains follows, all from one sample in a study of T cells after posttransplantation cyclophosphamide. The method was immunoSEQ multiplex PCR; TCRdb's version includes in-frame clones alone and lacks a portion of them. This sample carries about 30,000 clones and no singletons, and 4% to 5.5% goes to the top ten. The sample was PBMCs. These receptor sequences come from a woman aged 25 to 39 in good health and a related stem cell transplant donor. The CDR3 runs from the conserved cysteine through the conserved F or W.

V gene: TRBV6-1; J gene: TRBJ1-3; CDR3 protein: CASSVTGNTIYF
V gene: TRBV10-3; J gene: TRBJ1-5; CDR3 protein: CAIIPYVQPQHF
V gene: TRBV7-2; J gene: TRBJ1-1; CDR3 protein: CASSLAVGQNTEAFF
V gene: TRBV5-1; J gene: TRBJ2-5; CDR3 protein: CASSLTGQVQETQYF
V gene: TRBV19; J gene: TRBJ2-7; CDR3 protein: CASSPGTGAPGGSYEQYF
V gene: TRBV7-2; J gene: TRBJ2-7; CDR3 protein: CASSLGVVGGYEQYF
V gene: TRBV7-9; J gene: TRBJ2-5; CDR3 protein: CASSWAQETQYF
V gene: TRBV7-7; J gene: TRBJ2-5; CDR3 protein: CASSLAQGRGQETQYF
V gene: TRBV6-6; J gene: TRBJ1-2; CDR3 protein: CASRPDRGANYGYTF
V gene: TRBV11-2; J gene: TRBJ1-1; CDR3 protein: CASSFGGGTEAFF
V gene: TRBV4-1; J gene: TRBJ1-2; CDR3 protein: CASSQGAPGQGNYGYTF
V gene: TRBV5-1; J gene: TRBJ1-1; CDR3 protein: CASRPWITADTEAFF
V gene: TRBV12-3/TRBV12-4; J gene: TRBJ2-1; CDR3 protein: CASSVLAGVVEQFF
V gene: TRBV18; J gene: TRBJ1-2; CDR3 protein: CASSPQGTAYPYGYTF
V gene: TRBV6-5; J gene: TRBJ1-2; CDR3 protein: CASRRTGSEGYTF
V gene: TRBV2; J gene: TRBJ2-3; CDR3 protein: CASSDPGTGPTDTQYF
V gene: TRBV4-2; J gene: TRBJ1-1; CDR3 protein: CASSQVDRPNTEAFF
V gene: TRBV7-2; J gene: TRBJ1-2; CDR3 protein: CASSPAGGGGYGYTF
V gene: TRBV12-3/TRBV12-4; J gene: TRBJ2-3; CDR3 protein: CASSLNRGQGTDTQYF
V gene: TRBV6-1; J gene: TRBJ1-2; CDR3 protein: CASRDLRQGDYGYTF
V gene: TRBV19; J gene: TRBJ1-1; CDR3 protein: CASSTADRGDTEAFF
V gene: TRBV30; J gene: TRBJ2-7; CDR3 protein: CACPGGAYEQYF
V gene: TRBV5-1; J gene: TRBJ2-3; CDR3 protein: CASSLETTDTQYF
V gene: TRBV12-3/TRBV12-4; J gene: TRBJ1-1; CDR3 protein: CASSLGEKGVF
V gene: TRBV4-2; J gene: TRBJ1-1; CDR3 protein: CASSPGTGGGIMNTEAFF
V gene: TRBV12-3/TRBV12-4; J gene: TRBJ2-3; CDR3 protein: CASSKSGQLTDTQYF
V gene: TRBV12-3/TRBV12-4; J gene: TRBJ2-3; CDR3 protein: CASTYTSGVLGYF
V gene: TRBV5-1; J gene: TRBJ2-7; CDR3 protein: CASSFFPGDNYEQYF
V gene: TRBV4-2; J gene: TRBJ2-3; CDR3 protein: CASSQERGTGYDTQYF
V gene: TRBV12-3/TRBV12-4; J gene: TRBJ1-5; CDR3 protein: CASSLGTGGIQPQHF
V gene: TRBV11-2; J gene: TRBJ1-3; CDR3 protein: CASSPGPTGSGNTIYF
V gene: TRBV6-2/TRBV6-3; J gene: TRBJ2-3; CDR3 protein: CASSRQGTDTQYF
V gene: TRBV6-1; J gene: TRBJ2-2; CDR3 protein: CASNWARGSGELFF
V gene: TRBV19; J gene: TRBJ1-5; CDR3 protein: CASSTQQGAGNQPQHF
V gene: TRBV4-3; J gene: TRBJ2-4; CDR3 protein: CASSQDFRGSQYF
V gene: TRBV29-1; J gene: TRBJ1-2; CDR3 protein: CSAYREYPYGYTF
V gene: TRBV30; J gene: TRBJ2-7; CDR3 protein: CAWSRDRGTYEQYF
V gene: TRBV28; J gene: TRBJ1-5; CDR3 protein: CASSSPTDQPQHF
V gene: TRBV9; J gene: TRBJ1-1; CDR3 protein: CASSKGQGGSEAFF
V gene: TRBV4-3; J gene: TRBJ1-1; CDR3 protein: CASSQSGYTEAFF
V gene: TRBV15; J gene: TRBJ2-7; CDR3 protein: CATRESGTGAYEQYF
V gene: TRBV7-8; J gene: TRBJ2-7; CDR3 protein: CASSISYYEQYF
V gene: TRBV5-1; J gene: TRBJ1-3; CDR3 protein: CASSQLRTGIAGNTIYF
V gene: TRBV5-1; J gene: TRBJ1-4; CDR3 protein: CASSLMGQTTNEKLFF
V gene: TRBV9; J gene: TRBJ2-1; CDR3 protein: CASSPTGGKDIFYNEQFF
V gene: TRBV4-3; J gene: TRBJ2-1; CDR3 protein: CASSQDRGGANNEQFF
V gene: TRBV2; J gene: TRBJ2-7; CDR3 protein: CASSKRTSGGLSSYEQYF
V gene: TRBV11-1; J gene: TRBJ2-1; CDR3 protein: CASSPRTSGDYNEQFF
V gene: TRBV5-4; J gene: TRBJ2-1; CDR3 protein: CASSSTYNEQFF
V gene: TRBV7-2; J gene: TRBJ1-5; CDR3 protein: CASSDRQGQPQHF
V gene: TRBV7-2; J gene: TRBJ2-7; CDR3 protein: CASKGGYEQYF
V gene: TRBV4-1; J gene: TRBJ1-3; CDR3 protein: CASSQDPRRQSGNTIYF
V gene: TRBV7-2; J gene: TRBJ1-2; CDR3 protein: CASSLEFMGTDNYGYTF
V gene: TRBV28; J gene: TRBJ2-5; CDR3 protein: CASTVGGAIETQYF
V gene: TRBV24-1; J gene: TRBJ2-3; CDR3 protein: CATSDPTSGGNPDTQYF
V gene: TRBV5-5; J gene: TRBJ2-7; CDR3 protein: CASSWAASGAIYEQYF
V gene: TRBV28; J gene: TRBJ1-3; CDR3 protein: CASSLRPSSGNTIYF
V gene: TRBV12-3/TRBV12-4; J gene: TRBJ1-2; CDR3 protein: CASSFPGAGYTF